This TCR beta chain was sequenced in a study of T cells in Graves' hyperthyroidism and ophthalmopathy (dated 2019 in TCRdb). Describing the broader study: A discovery cohort of approximately 100 patients, roughly 43 with Graves' ophthalmopathy and fewer than 65 with stable Graves' hyperthyroidism, was used to find distinguishing TCR V-J signatures. An independent validation cohort of 18 to 20 hyperthyroidism patients and more than 15 patients who later progressed to ophthalmopathy tested prospective prediction of ophthalmopathy. The roughly 90 discovery patients were divided at random into training and test sets in a 7:3 ratio. In addition, the study compared T-cell repertoires in thyroid tissue and in blood from five to seven Graves' hyperthyroidism patients. Following sampling, methimazole starting at 30 mg daily was given to hyperthyroidism patients, and high-dose intravenous methylprednisolone was given to ophthalmopathy patients. The paper describes TCR Vbeta CDR3 sequencing of some 130 peripheral blood samples, made up of some 42 ophthalmopathy patients, roughly 72 hyperthyroidism patients and 17 progressor patients.

The germline V gene gives CDR1 as SGHTS and CDR2 as YDEGEE. The CDR3, cysteine through phenylalanine, is 13 amino acids long. Only CDR3 DNA remains: 39 bases, in frame from the first base. The paper as a whole reports these results and caveats: A 13 V-J signature model separated ophthalmopathy from stable hyperthyroidism, with approximately 86% sensitivity and approximately 81% specificity in cross-validation and 80%/75% in testing. In validation, progression to ophthalmopathy was predicted by the model with roughly 69% sensitivity and approximately 78% specificity, a median of roughly six months before onset. Sample size was not statistically predetermined, and blinding of investigators to group allocation was not performed. Blood samples also contained most of the expanded thyroid clonotypes (frequency above 0.001), which suggests that blood repertoires may reflect thyroid immune responses.

A word on this clonotype: It lacks a known antigen. The germline gene is not matched at one end of the junction; a read error may be the cause.

A patient counted as having stable Graves' hyperthyroidism if no progression to ophthalmopathy occurred over 18 months of follow-up. The hyperthyroidism patients were between 18 and 65 years old and newly diagnosed, with a disease duration of less than 2 months. Any patient with an uncontrolled infection, another autoimmune disease, pregnancy or lactation was excluded. Diagnoses were established on the basis of clinical symptoms, serum thyroxine and TRAb, thyroid ultrasound, and orbital computed tomography. Trizol reagent was used to extract total RNA, and RNA quality was then checked on an Agilent 2100 Bioanalyzer. The TCR beta CDR3 regions were amplified from the RNA transcripts. The TCR CDR3 was subjected to a first round of RT-PCR using the HTBI primer set and the Qiagen OneStep RT-PCR kit. Libraries were constructed in a second round of multiplex PCR, after which size selection and purification were performed. Sequencing of the libraries was done on an Illumina HiSeq2000 using paired-end 100 bp reads. In the source study's methods: Raw data were processed with SOAPnuke, discarding reads with adapters, uncalled bases, mean Phred below 15, or no exact constant-primer or identifier match. COPE v1.2.5 was used to merge high-quality paired reads, and clonotypes were defined as unique nucleotide sequences. MiTCR v1.1 was used to align clonotypes to the IMGT TRBV, TRBD and TRBJ reference segments. The analysis included only V-J combinations with a frequency above 0.0001, which together covered around 99% of the repertoires. A TCS score was defined as the ratio between F50 (clonal expansion) and ExV (chaos), using BLOSUM62-based TCRdist between CDR3 peptides within each V-J. Welch's t-statistics and random forest reduced roughly 500 V-J features to about 12, which were used in a naive Bayes classifier (R e1071). TCRdb reran the public reads through fastp at Q25 and MiXCR, keeping productive beta chains. Under each unique CDR3 protein, matching rows form one entry showing the most common genes and DNA. None of the V and J calls come from the authors' own analysis; TCRdb made them. The sample profile shows roughly 580,000 distinct CDR3 sequences; about half of them were found once. The top ten hold 8.2% of the sample.

The sequenced sample consisted of peripheral blood or thyroid tissue (not recorded which). The sequence derives from a woman aged 18-30 years with Graves' hyperthyroidism. Donor details come from another sample of the same person, matched by shared clones. The V and J segments used are TRBV5-8 and TRBJ2-2, with 7 middle bases fitting TRBD1. The nucleotides read TGCGCCAGCAAGGGGGCTAACACCGGGGAGCTGTTTTTT. It specifies CASKGANTGELFF.